Following are 3 T cell receptor beta chains from one sample sequenced in a study of cytomegalovirus exposure and HLA in healthy donors. PCR was performed using 60 Vbeta and 13 Jbeta primers. TCRdb keeps only in-frame clones here, not all; method: immunoSEQ multiplex PCR. Of 100,000 to 150,000 clones listed, 80% were seen once; the top ten hold roughly 9.6%. Sequences were obtained from PBMCs. The receptors originated from a man younger than 40 in good health and CMV-seropositive.

The rearrangement joins TRBV19 to TRBJ2-3, with 8 bases identical to TRBD2. Germline CDR1 is LNHDA and CDR2 is SQIVND (reference sequence). Losses at the gene ends were 5 bases for V and 2 bases for J; bases not matched to a gene: 9. The CDR3 extends over 16 amino acids. CDR3 bases: TGTGCCAGTAGTTTGGGCGGGGGGCAGTACACAGATACGCAGTATTTT. Amino acid sequence: CASSLGGGQYTDTQYF.

This clone appeared a single time. The chain joins TRBV18 to TRBJ2-1; TRBD2 agrees at 9 bases. The ends lost 3 bases at V and 0 bases at J; junction bases unmatched: 3. Germline assignment: CDR1 KGHSH and CDR2 LQKENI. This CDR3 spans 16 amino acids. The CDR3 is CASSPSGGYSYNEQFF. CDR3 bases: TGTGCCAGCTCACCGAGCGGGGGGTACTCCTACAATGAGCAGTTCTTC.

The chain uses TRBV15 and TRBJ2-1; perhaps TRBD1 as D (6 bases). Germline V gene data show CDR1 as LNHNV and CDR2 as YYDKDF (reference sequence). V gave up 6 bases and J gave up 8 bases, with 14 bases separating them. This CDR3 region has 13 residues. This chain's CDR3 is CATRLQGGDEQFF. For the CDR3, the DNA is TGTGCCACCAGGCTACAGGGTGGGGATGAGCAGTTCTTC.